Each of the 3 T cell receptor beta chains below was sequenced from the same sample in a study of shared clonotypes between healthy human individuals. TCRdb keeps only in-frame clones here, not all; method: immunoSEQ multiplex PCR. The sample records over a million clones, roughly 74% being singletons. Sequencing input: memory CD4+ T cells from PBMCs. Subset defined: CD45RA-negative fraction. All receptors derive from a young man in good health. Some clones in this sample may be carry-over from other donors' samples.

Concerning this clone itself: A much more abundant neighbour one base away suggests this may be a read error. The rearrangement links TRBV29-1 to TRBJ2-1; D not resolved. The CDR3 consists of 11 residues. The V end lost 6 bases, the J end lost 10 bases, and 13 bases lay between the germline ends. CDR1 SQVTM and CDR2 ANQGSEA come from the germline V gene. The CDR3 spells CSVPRSGEQFF. The CDR3 DNA follows: TGCAGCGTGCCTAGGTCCGGGGAGCAGTTCTTC.

The gene calls are TRBV29-1 and TRBJ2-5; TRBD2 aligns across 9 bases. CDR3 length: 11 amino acids. Per the germline V gene, CDR1 is SQVTM and CDR2 is ANQGSEA. V trimming: 7 bases; J trimming: 5 bases; junction bases outside the gene matches: 2. Here the CDR3 reads CSGTSVETQYF. The CDR3 DNA is TGCAGCGGGACTAGCGTGGAGACCCAGTACTTC.

As concerns this clone: Other DNA variants within this sample encode the same CDR3. The chain uses TRBV20-1 and TRBJ2-1, with TRBD2 as a possible D gene (5 bases). The ends were cut back, 3 bases at V and 7 bases at J, with 7 bases in the middle. CDR1 is DFQATT, CDR2 SNEGSKA, per germline (reference sequence). The CDR3 contains 11 residues. CDR3 region: CSASSGNEQFF. DNA of the CDR3: TGCAGTGCTAGTTCGGGAAATGAGCAGTTCTTC.